This entry lists 17 T cell receptor beta chains sequenced from one sample in a study (dated by TCRdb to the mid-2010s). Library preparation used 5' RACE. TCRdb names Illumina MiSeq as the instrument used. TCRdb handled the public reads itself, with Q25 trimming in fastp and clone calling in MiXCR, and kept productive beta chains. CDR3 protein duplicates are merged, each entry listing the most common genes and DNA. In this sample the table shows under 6,500 distinct CDR3 sequences, around a third of which occur a single time. Around 5.5% of the sample belongs to the ten largest clones. Sample: naive CD4+ T cells sorted from a lymph node. The sample's cell subset or site label, decoded: naive CD4+ T cells, CD4+CD45RA+CD25-. Receptors originate from a female donor with breast cancer.

This sequence joins TRBV28 and TRBJ1-1, with D perhaps matching TRBD1 (5 bases). Germline V gene sequence: CDR1 MDHEN, CDR2 SYDVKM. The V and J ends lost 7 bases and 3 bases respectively, with 15 bases between them. The CDR3 is 14 amino acids. The CDR3 loop reads CASTRGGGDTEAFF. CDR3 nucleotide sequence: TGTGCCAGCACCCGCGGAGGAGGGGACACTGAAGCTTTCTTT.

V is TRBV7-9 and J is TRBJ2-7, with D maybe TRBD1 (6 bases). The germline gives CDR1 SEHNR, CDR2 FQNEAQ (reference sequence). Trimming took 0 bases from V and 6 from J, leaving 6 bases between them. The CDR3 runs 12 residues. CDR3: CASSLAQGEQYF. DNA for the CDR3: TGTGCCAGCAGCTTAGCACAGGGCGAGCAGTACTTC.

This chain joins TRBV20-1 and TRBJ1-1, with TRBD1 as a possible D gene (5 bases). This CDR3 spans 11 amino acids. Germline V gives CDR1 DFQATT, CDR2 SNEGSKA (reference sequence). CDR3: CSLGGNTEAFF. CDR3 DNA sequence: TGCTCGCTTGGGGGGAACACTGAAGCTTTCTTT.

The genes are TRBV20-1 and TRBJ2-7; TRBD1 or TRBD2 may be the D gene (5 bases each). The germline V gene encodes CDR1 DFQATT and CDR2 SNEGSKA (reference sequence). This CDR3 contains 13 residues. V lost 4 bases, J lost 6 bases, and 16 bases lay in between. CDR3 sequence reads: CSATGPGYGEQYF. CDR3 sequence (DNA): TGCAGTGCTACGGGGCCAGGGTACGGCGAGCAGTACTTC.

By proportion, this clonotype is medium-sized. The chain joins TRBV6-2 or TRBV6-3 to TRBJ2-4; 7 bases are a match to TRBD1. CDR1 MNHEY and CDR2 SVGEGT come from the germline V gene. The CDR3 is 15 residues long. V lost 5 bases, J lost 7 bases, and 11 bases stayed unmatched. The CDR3 loop reads CASSGQAAAWNIQYF. CDR3 nucleotides: TGTGCCAGCAGTGGACAGGCCGCGGCATGGAACATTCAGTACTTC.

Concerning this clonotype itself: This could be a read error, since a much larger clone is one nucleotide away. The chain recombines TRBV20-1 with TRBJ1-4; D not certain. Germline assignment: CDR1 DFQATT and CDR2 SNEGSKA (reference sequence). Trimming took 0 bases from V and 9 from J, leaving 14 bases between them. The CDR3 is 14 amino acids. In DNA form, the CDR3 reads TGCAGTGCTAGAGAGTCCACATCAGATAAAAAACTGTTTTTT. Translation gives CSARESTSDKKLFF.

The chain recombines TRBV3-1 with TRBJ2-3; D gene uncertain. The CDR3 spans 15 residues. The V gene's germline CDR1 is LGHDT and CDR2 YNNKEL (reference sequence). Trimming took off 5 bases at V and 6 bases at J, with 18 bases between the two ends. The CDR3 sequence is CASSSPSRASDTQYF. CDR3 DNA: TGTGCCAGCAGCTCCCCCTCTAGAGCGTCGGATACGCAGTATTTT.

Of note for this clonotype: This may arise from a read error, as a much more abundant clone is one base away. The rearrangement joins TRBV28 to TRBJ2-7; D is unclear. CDR1 MDHEN and CDR2 SYDVKM come from the germline V gene. The length of the CDR3 is 14 residues. The CDR3 DNA reads as TGTGCCAACAGTTCCCTGGACGCAGCCTACGAGCAGTACTTC. Its translation is CANSSLDAAYEQYF. Full variable domain (rest looked up from reference TRBV28 and TRBJ2-7): DVKVTQSSRYLVKRTGEKVFLECVQDMDHENMFWYRQDPGLGLRLIYFSYDVKMKEKGDIPEGYSVSREKKERFSLILESASTNQTSMYLCANSSLDAAYEQYFGPGTRLTVT.

The CDR3 DNA reads TGTGCCAGCAGCCAAGGGGGACAGGGGAGCAATCAGCCCCAGCATTTT. Its protein product is CASSQGGQGSNQPQHF. V and J are TRBV4-2 and TRBJ1-5; 10 nucleotides agree with TRBD1. J gave up 1 base and V 1 base, and 1 base lay outside the gene matches. Germline CDR1 is LGHNA and CDR2 is YNFKEQ. CDR3 length: 16 residues.

This clonotype is termed medium-sized. The chain has TRBV7-6 and TRBJ2-3; D is perhaps TRBD2 (5 bases). Germline CDR1 SGHVS, CDR2 FNYEAQ. V lost 0 bases and J 10 bases, leaving 11 bases between the germline ends. There are 13 residues in the CDR3. CDR3 DNA: TGTGCCAGCAGCTTAGCGCCCGGGAAGGCGCAGTATTTT. Translated, it gives CASSLAPGKAQYF.

For this clonotype: This may come from a read error, since a much larger clone is one base off. The chain couples TRBV5-1 to TRBJ2-5; 7 bases agree with TRBD1. This CDR3 contains 14 residues. CDR1 SGHRS and CDR2 YFSETQ come from the germline V gene. The CDR3 sequence: CASRRAGTVETLYF. The CDR3 DNA follows: TGCGCCAGCAGGAGGGCCGGGACAGTAGAGACCCTGTACTTC.

Within the sample, this clonotype is medium-sized. The rearrangement joins TRBV4-3 to TRBJ2-1, with D unclear. The V and J ends lost 3 bases and 0 bases respectively, with 12 bases between them. This CDR3 has 16 amino acids. CDR1 LGHNA and CDR2 YSLEER come from the germline V gene. CDR3 DNA sequence: TGCGCCAGCAGCCAGAAATCCCTAAGCTCCTACAATGAGCAGTTCTTC. Amino acids: CASSQKSLSSYNEQFF.

This clonotype was detected only once. A read error may explain this, as a much larger clone is one base away. The rearrangement uses TRBV10-1 and TRBJ2-5; D is uncertain. This CDR3 is 13 amino acids long. Trimming removed 4 bases at V and 4 bases at J, with 10 bases between. Germline assignment: CDR1 WNHNN and CDR2 SYGVQD (reference sequence). This CDR3 is CASSGKRGETQYF. The CDR3 bases are TGCGCCAGCAGTGGCAAGAGAGGAGAGACCCAGTACTTC.

This clonotype is judged medium-sized (0.01 to 0.1%). The V call is TRBV7-9, the J call TRBJ2-2, with TRBD2 as a possible D gene (6 bases). The germline V gene encodes CDR1 SEHNR and CDR2 FQNEAQ (reference sequence). The CDR3 has 15 amino acids. Trimming stripped 5 bases from V and 1 base from J, with 11 bases between. CDR3 nucleotide sequence: TGTGCCAGCAGCACCGGGGAGGTGAACACCGGGGAGCTGTTTTTT. Its protein is CASSTGEVNTGELFF.

A word on this clonotype: This could be a read error, since a much larger clone is one nucleotide away. The CDR3 carries no conserved terminal phenylalanine or tryptophan, so it likely arises from a read error. The chain has TRBV25-1 and TRBJ2-3; possible D gene TRBD2, 6 bases. The ends were cut back, 4 bases at V and 1 base at J, with 9 bases in the middle. Germline CDR1 is MGHDK and CDR2 is SYGVNS. The CDR3 totals 14 residues. In nucleotides, the CDR3 is TGTGCCAGCAGTGTAAAGCGGGGCACAGATACGCAGTATTCT. It specifies CASSVKRGTDTQYS.

As for this clonotype: A much larger clone lies a single base off, so this may be a read error. Because it lacks the conserved phenylalanine or tryptophan at the end, this CDR3 is likely a read error. The rearrangement links TRBV9 to TRBJ1-2; 12 positions match TRBD1. The germline gives CDR1 SGDLS, CDR2 YYNGEE. V was pared by 2 bases and J by 6 bases, with 5 bases of the junction left unmatched. There are 15 residues in the CDR3. CDR3 bases: TGTGCCAGCAGCGTCGGGACAGGGGGCCCTAATGGCTACACCCTC. The encoded protein is CASSVGTGGPNGYTL.

Judged by abundance, this clonotype is medium-sized. The genes are TRBV20-1 and TRBJ1-1; the D is unclear. Trimming shortened V by 6 bases and J by 0 bases, and 11 bases separated the two germline ends. Germline V gene lookup returns CDR1 DFQATT and CDR2 SNEGSKA (reference sequence). CDR3 length equals 13 residues. In DNA form, the CDR3 reads TGCAGTGCCCTAAAAGGACTGAACACTGAAGCTTTCTTT. Its protein is CSALKGLNTEAFF.